This paragraph covers one T cell receptor beta chain sequence. Its specificity is unknown. The sample originates from a study of shared clonotypes between healthy human individuals. Study summary: Donors consisted of a couple of women and a few men between 18 and 49.

Overall study findings and caveats: Blood was the only sampled material, and tissue repertoires likely differ.

The germline CDR1 and CDR2 sequences are MNHEY and SVGAGI. Deletions cut 0 bases from V and 3 bases from J, with 6 bases between. CDR3 length: 13 residues. This table comes from immunoSEQ multiplex PCR, and its TCRdb copy is limited to in-frame clones, with some not included. The sample lists hundreds of thousands of clones, 90% to 95% seen once, with over 0.1% in the top ten. As defined, naive CD8 cells were CD45RO-negative and positively selected for CCR7, with terminally differentiated effector memory CD45RA+ cells excluded. This TCR derives from a young woman in good health. The sequenced sample was naive CD8+ T cells sorted from blood. The V and J genes are TRBV6-5 and TRBJ2-7; D gene unclear. CDR3 region: CASSYSPFYEQYF. The DNA of the CDR3 is TGTGCCAGCAGTTACTCACCTTTCTACGAGCAGTACTTC.